The clone carrying this T cell receptor beta chain was detected only a few times. Its matching antigen is unknown. This record belongs to a study of pediatric ulcerative colitis. Study-level background: Six to eight patients showed pancolitis and two showed left-sided colitis.

Overall study findings and caveats: Compared with controls, ulcerative colitis showed greater blood-rectum clone sharing.

Sequencing depth was up to 500,000 reads per sample. Method: immunoSEQ multiplex PCR; TCRdb's copy keeps in-frame clones and lacks some. There are tens of thousands of clones in the sample; about 86% occur only once, and around 3.6% lies in the top ten. Trimming cost V 3 bases and J 0 bases, with 9 bases left between them. The germline gives CDR1 ENHRY, CDR2 SYGVKD. The length of the CDR3 is 14 residues. The sample was blood. This clonotype was sampled from a boy aged 10-17 years with severe ulcerative colitis. The chain combines TRBV10-3 with TRBJ2-7; D is undetermined. CDR3 sequence: CAISDSSGSYEQYF. The CDR3 bases are TGTGCCATCAGTGACTCTAGTGGCTCCTACGAGCAGTACTTC.